A selection of T cell receptor beta chains follows, all from one sample in a study of identical twins. TCRdb analysed the 5' RACE reads with MiXCR anew, one entry per CDR3 protein. The table has hundreds of thousands of distinct CDR3 sequences, over 12% seen once. Sequenced input: memory (CD45RO+) T cells sorted from blood. The receptors were sampled from a woman aged 18-29 years in good health. Both conserved end residues are part of each CDR3. Fields, in order: J gene, V gene, clone size, D gene, CDR3 DNA, CDR3 protein. A D gene is named only where the DNA matches it firmly. Clone size, where shown, is once, few, many, or a class for clones that have expanded.

J: TRBJ2-6
V: TRBV11-2
size: -
D: TRBD1
DNA: TGTGCCAGCAGTTCCGGACAGGGCAGCACTGGGGCCAACGTCCTGACTTTC
CDR3: CASSSGQGSTGANVLTF

J: TRBJ1-2
V: TRBV6-5
size: few
D: TRBD1
DNA: TGTGCCAGCAGTTTATCGGACAGGCCCCAGGGGCAGGAGGGCTACACCTTC
CDR3: CASSLSDRPQGQEGYTF

J: TRBJ2-2
V: TRBV7-8
size: -
D: -
DNA: TGTGCCAGCAGCTTACCGATTCAGGGTAGCACCGGGGAGCTGTTTTTT
CDR3: CASSLPIQGSTGELFF

J: TRBJ2-2
V: TRBV7-8
size: -
D: TRBD1
DNA: TGTGCCAGCAGCTTACGGGGACAGGGAGACACCGGGGAGCTGTTTTTT
CDR3: CASSLRGQGDTGELFF

J: TRBJ2-1
V: TRBV7-2
size: many
D: -
DNA: TGTGCCAGCAGCTCCCTACAGGTGGTAAACTACAATGAGCAGTTCTTC
CDR3: CASSSLQVVNYNEQFF

J: TRBJ2-3
V: TRBV12-3/TRBV12-4
size: few
D: TRBD2
DNA: TGTGCCAGCAGCCTTACTAGCGGGAGGGCCGGAGATACGCAGTATTTT
CDR3: CASSLTSGRAGDTQYF

J: TRBJ2-1
V: TRBV20-1
size: few
D: TRBD2
DNA: TGCAGTGCTGTCCTAGGGGCCCTAGCGGTGTCTCCCTACAATGAGCAGTTCTTC
CDR3: CSAVLGALAVSPYNEQFF

J: TRBJ2-1
V: TRBV20-1
size: few
D: TRBD1
DNA: TGCAGTGCTTCCAGGACAGGATCGGACAATGAGCAGTTCTTC
CDR3: CSASRTGSDNEQFF

J: TRBJ1-1
V: TRBV4-3
size: few
D: -
DNA: TGCGCCAGCAGCCAAGACTACGGGGGGGACACTGAAGCTTTCTTT
CDR3: CASSQDYGGDTEAFF

J: TRBJ2-2
V: TRBV10-3
size: -
D: TRBD2
DNA: TGTGCCATACGACTAGGCGGGAGTATGTCGAACACCGGGGAGCTGTTTTTT
CDR3: CAIRLGGSMSNTGELFF

J: TRBJ1-2
V: TRBV5-6
size: many
D: -
DNA: TGTGCCAGCAGCTTGGCCGGGACCTATGGCTACACCTTC
CDR3: CASSLAGTYGYTF

J: TRBJ2-3
V: TRBV6-2/TRBV6-3
size: many
D: TRBD2
DNA: TGTGCCAGCAGCGATTCCGGGAGGGCCACAGATACGCAGTATTTT
CDR3: CASSDSGRATDTQYF

J: TRBJ2-1
V: TRBV11-2
size: -
D: -
DNA: TGTGCCAGCAGCCCCGGACAGTACAATGAGCAGTTCTTC
CDR3: CASSPGQYNEQFF

J: TRBJ2-4
V: TRBV18
size: -
D: -
DNA: TGTGCCAGCTCACCACAGGGACAATCGACTAACATTCAGTACTTC
CDR3: CASSPQGQSTNIQYF

J: TRBJ2-1
V: TRBV3-1
size: -
D: TRBD1
DNA: TGTGCCAGCAGCCGTACAGGGGGCGGCTACAATGAGCAGTTCTTC
CDR3: CASSRTGGGYNEQFF

J: TRBJ2-1
V: TRBV20-1
size: many
D: -
DNA: TGCAGTGCCAAGACCCCCTTAGCCACCAATGAGCAGTTCTTC
CDR3: CSAKTPLATNEQFF

J: TRBJ1-5
V: TRBV7-2
size: few
D: -
DNA: TGTGCCAGCAGCTTAGTTCAAGGTCAGCCCCAGCATTTT
CDR3: CASSLVQGQPQHF

J: TRBJ1-4
V: TRBV5-1
size: few
D: -
DNA: TGCGCCAGCAGCTTGGCACGTTCTGCAACTAATGAAAAACTGTTTTTT
CDR3: CASSLARSATNEKLFF

J: TRBJ2-1
V: TRBV27
size: many
D: -
DNA: TGTGCCAGCAGTCAAGACAGTTTCTCCTACAATGAGCAGTTCTTC
CDR3: CASSQDSFSYNEQFF

J: TRBJ1-1
V: TRBV18
size: many
D: TRBD1
DNA: TGTGCCAGCTCACTGGACAGGGTGGGGACTGAAGCTTTCTTT
CDR3: CASSLDRVGTEAFF

J: TRBJ2-4
V: TRBV7-2
size: -
D: TRBD1
DNA: TGTGCCAGCAGCTTAGCGGAAGGACAGGGGGCTGGGAACATTCAGTACTTC
CDR3: CASSLAEGQGAGNIQYF

J: TRBJ2-7
V: TRBV12-3/TRBV12-4
size: few
D: -
DNA: TGTGCCAGCAGTTTTTTCTTCCACGAGCAGTACTTC
CDR3: CASSFFFHEQYF

J: TRBJ2-2
V: TRBV29-1
size: few
D: TRBD1
DNA: TGCAGCGTTAGGGGACAGGGGATTACCGGGGAGCTGTTTTTT
CDR3: CSVRGQGITGELFF

J: TRBJ2-7
V: TRBV11-2
size: once
D: -
DNA: TGTGCCAGCAGCAGGCGGGACAGCGGGACTTCTCGCGAGCAGTACTTC
CDR3: CASSRRDSGTSREQYF

J: TRBJ2-7
V: TRBV5-6
size: -
D: TRBD1
DNA: TGTGCCAGCAGCACCCTCGGGACAGGCGGCGAGCAGTACTTC
CDR3: CASSTLGTGGEQYF

J: TRBJ2-1
V: TRBV28
size: few
D: TRBD2
DNA: TGTGCCAGCAGTTCTTCCAAGCGGGGGGAGTCCTTC
CDR3: CASSSSKRGESF

J: TRBJ2-3
V: TRBV5-1
size: -
D: -
DNA: TGCGCCAGCAGCTTGGGTGACAGACCGGACACAGATACGCAGTATTTT
CDR3: CASSLGDRPDTDTQYF

J: TRBJ2-5
V: TRBV12-3/TRBV12-4
size: many
D: -
DNA: TGTGCCAGCAGTCACCGGACGGAGACCGGGACCCAGTACTTC
CDR3: CASSHRTETGTQYF

J: TRBJ2-2
V: TRBV29-1
size: few
D: TRBD1
DNA: TGCAGCGTTGATAATTGGGGACAGGGGTACGGGGAGCTGTTTTTT
CDR3: CSVDNWGQGYGELFF

J: TRBJ2-1
V: TRBV20-1
size: few
D: -
DNA: TGCAGTGCCTCCGGTCAAGCCCGAAATGAGCAGTTCTTC
CDR3: CSASGQARNEQFF

J: TRBJ2-5
V: TRBV3-1
size: -
D: -
DNA: TGTGCCAGCAGCCAAGATCGTCGGCTATCAGGGACCCAGTACTTC
CDR3: CASSQDRRLSGTQYF

J: TRBJ2-4
V: TRBV4-3
size: -
D: TRBD1
DNA: TGCGCCAGCAGCCCGAGGGCAGGGGGACAAATAGCCAAAAACATTCAGTACTTC
CDR3: CASSPRAGGQIAKNIQYF

J: TRBJ2-7
V: TRBV4-1
size: -
D: TRBD2
DNA: TGCGCCAGCAGCCAACGGACTAGCGGGGGCTACGAGCAGTACTTC
CDR3: CASSQRTSGGYEQYF

J: TRBJ2-2
V: TRBV20-1
size: -
D: TRBD1
DNA: TGCAGTGCCCCCAACCGGGGACAGTCCACCGGGGAGCTGTTTTTT
CDR3: CSAPNRGQSTGELFF

J: TRBJ1-2
V: TRBV29-1
size: many
D: -
DNA: TGCAGCGTTGCCCTGGGAGGGATAGGTGGCTATGGCTACACCTTC
CDR3: CSVALGGIGGYGYTF

J: TRBJ2-4
V: TRBV3-2
size: many
D: -
DNA: TGTGCCAGCAGCCAAGGATTCGGGGAAACCTTAGCCAAAAACATTCAGTACTTC
CDR3: CASSQGFGETLAKNIQYF

J: TRBJ2-3
V: TRBV9
size: -
D: TRBD2
DNA: TGTGCCAGCAGCGAGCACGGGACTACTACAGATACGCAGTATTTT
CDR3: CASSEHGTTTDTQYF

J: TRBJ2-7
V: TRBV20-1
size: few
D: TRBD2
DNA: TGCAGTGCTAGAGATCAGCGGGGGACCTACGAGCAGTACTTC
CDR3: CSARDQRGTYEQYF